A single sample is the source of the 10 T cell receptor beta chains below, sequenced in a study of T cells in tuberculosis. Thawed, overnight-rested PBMC were stained with GMM-loaded CD1B tetramer, viability dye and anti-CD3, then sorted. The lipid loaded on the CD1B tetramers was C32 glucose monomycolate from Rhodococcus equi. The table came from immunoSEQ multiplex PCR; TCRdb's copy has only in-frame clones and leaves some out. This sample has 88,000 or so clones, with around 90% found just once. Material for sequencing was CD1b-GMM tetramer-negative cells sorted from PBMCs. The source of these receptors is an adult woman with latent tuberculosis.

CDR3 DNA: TGTGCCAGTAGTATAGCTAGCCGGTTTCATGAAAAACTGTTTTTT. Translation gives CASSIASRFHEKLFF. The chain is built from TRBV19 and TRBJ1-4; no clear D gene. The CDR3 length is 15 residues. Germline V CDR1 and CDR2: LNHDA, SQIVND (reference sequence). V was cut by 1 base and J by 6 bases, with 12 bases left in between. The whole variable domain, remainder taken from reference TRBV19 and TRBJ1-4, is DGGITQSPKYLFRKEGQNVTLSCEQNLNHDAMYWYRQDPGQGLRLIYYSQIVNDFQKGDIAEGYSVSREKKESFPLTVTSAQKNPTAFYLCASSIASRFHEKLFFGSGTQLSVL.

The genes are TRBV19 and TRBJ2-3, with 10 nucleotides matching TRBD2. J gave up 3 bases and V 5 bases, and 8 bases lay outside the gene matches. The CDR3 length is 16 residues. Germline lookup yields CDR1 LNHDA and CDR2 SQIVND (reference sequence). CDR3 bases: TGTGCCAGTAGTGCTCGTAGCGGGGGGATGACAGATACGCAGTATTTT. This gives the protein CASSARSGGMTDTQYF.

This chain links TRBV6-5 with TRBJ2-7; D is ambiguous. The V gene lost 3 bases and the J gene lost 2 bases, with 11 bases spanning the gap. The CDR3 covers 14 residues. Germline lookup yields CDR1 MNHEY and CDR2 SVGAGI. The CDR3 DNA follows: TGTGCCAGCAGTTATGGGCCTCACCCCTACGAGCAGTACGTC. Translated: CASSYGPHPYEQYV.

J is TRBJ2-4 and V is TRBV10-3; D perhaps matches TRBD2 (5 bases). The CDR3 extends over 12 amino acids. CDR1 ENHRY and CDR2 SYGVKD come from the germline V gene. Trimming removed 5 bases from V and 8 bases from J, with 10 bases in between. Here the CDR3 reads CAISSKGDIQYF. CDR3 in DNA: TGTGCCATCAGTTCGAAGGGAGACATTCAGTACTTC.

The chain recombines TRBV4-3 with TRBJ2-5, with 7 bases aligning to TRBD2. Losses at the gene ends were 4 bases for V and 5 bases for J; bases not matched to a gene: 10. CDR1 and CDR2 (germline): LGHNA, YSLEER. This CDR3 is built from 15 residues. Here the CDR3 reads CASSPSFSGGETQYF. The CDR3 DNA reads as TGCGCCAGCAGCCCCTCCTTTTCGGGGGGTGAGACCCAGTACTTC.

V and J are TRBV5-4 and TRBJ1-1, with TRBD1 as a possible D gene (6 bases). The germline V gene encodes CDR1 SGHNT and CDR2 YYREEE (reference sequence). Trimming removed 4 bases at V and 3 bases at J, with 10 bases between. This CDR3 has 13 residues. The CDR3 loop is CASSVDSYTEAFF. Written as DNA, the CDR3 is TGTGCCAGCAGCGTGGACAGCTACACTGAAGCTTTCTTT. The variable domain in full, completed from reference TRBV5-4 and TRBJ1-1, reads ETGVTQSPTHLIKTRGQQVTLRCSSQSGHNTVSWYQQALGQGPQFIFQYYREEENGRGNFPPRFSGLQFPNYSSELNVNALELDDSALYLCASSVDSYTEAFFGQGTRLTVV.

This chain joins TRBV7-3 and TRBJ2-6; 7 bases align to TRBD1. The CDR3 extends over 19 amino acids. J lost 0 bases, V lost 1 base, and 9 bases had no gene match. Germline assignment: CDR1 SGHTA and CDR2 FQGTGA. CDR3 sequence (DNA): TGTGCCAGCAGCTTAAAGGACAGGTCTTCCCTCTCTGGGGCCAACGTCCTGACTTTC. Its protein product is CASSLKDRSSLSGANVLTF.

The V and J genes are TRBV11-2 and TRBJ1-5; perhaps TRBD1 as D (5 bases). The V end lost 4 bases, the J end lost 0 bases, and 13 bases lay between the germline ends. The CDR3 is 16 amino acids. The germline V gene encodes CDR1 SGHAT and CDR2 FQNNGV. The CDR3 here is CASSSTDTASNQPQHF. The CDR3, as DNA: TGTGCCAGCAGCTCAACGGACACCGCTAGCAATCAGCCCCAGCATTTT.

J is TRBJ1-1 and V is TRBV29-1; unclear D gene. Trimming left V 6 bases short and J 2 bases short, with 13 bases between. The CDR3 runs to 13 residues. Germline V lookup: CDR1 SQVTM, CDR2 ANQGSEA. The CDR3 DNA is TGCAGCGTGCAGGCCTCCCTAAACACTGAAGCTTTCTTT. Translation gives CSVQASLNTEAFF.

A single count supports this clone. The chain is built from TRBV11-3 and TRBJ1-1; D might be TRBD1 (6 bases). CDR3 length: 16 amino acids. V shed 5 bases and J shed 0 bases, with 16 bases lying between them. Germline lookup yields CDR1 SGHNT and CDR2 YENEEA. The chain's CDR3 is CASSPGGGGVNTEAFF. The CDR3 nucleotides are TGTGCCAGCAGCCCCGGGGGGGGCGGGGTGAACACTGAAGCTTTCTTT.